These T cell receptor beta chains were read from a single sample in a study of beta chain features in type 1 diabetes. Clones were read by immunoSEQ multiplex PCR, and TCRdb kept only the in-frame ones, dropping some. This table has about 140,000 clones, 8% to 13% appearing once. Sequenced: naive CD4+ T cells from blood. The receptors were gathered from a man younger than 35 in good health. Both conserved end residues are part of each CDR3. The D gene is left open where the match is weak. For some rows the clone size is stated as once, few or many, or as a class when expanded; others skip it.

>.|few|TRBJ2-1|TRBV27
TGTGCCAGCAGTCTGGACTTCAATGAGCAGTTCTTC
CASSLDFNEQFF
>.|once|TRBJ1-5|TRBV5-6
TGTGCCAGCAGCTCGAGGGGAGGTCAGCCCCAGCATTTT
CASSSRGGQPQHF
>.|.|TRBJ2-2|TRBV19
TGTGCCAGTAGTCCCCCGAGGAGGATGGCGAACACCGGGGAGCTGTTTTTT
CASSPPRRMANTGELFF
>.|.|TRBJ1-5|TRBV5-1
TGCGCCAGCAAAATTGACAGCTATAGCAATCAGCCCCAGCATTTT
CASKIDSYSNQPQHF
>TRBD2|few|TRBJ2-7|TRBV7-2
TGTGCCAGCAGCCGCCGGCTAGCGGGGGGGCCCCCCTACGAGCAGTACTTC
CASSRRLAGGPPYEQYF
>TRBD2|.|TRBJ2-6|TRBV5-1
TGCGCCAGCAGCTCCGGTGGGGCGGGGGGGTCCTCTGGGGCCAACGTCCTGACTTTC
CASSSGGAGGSSGANVLTF
>.|.|TRBJ2-7|TRBV4-3
TGCGCCAGCAGCCAGGAAGCAGTGGGCGTTCTAGAGCAGTACTTC
CASSQEAVGVLEQYF
>.|once|TRBJ2-1|TRBV6-5
TGTGCCAGCAATGGGCCAGGGGACTACAATGAGCAGTTCTTC
CASNGPGDYNEQFF
>.|.|TRBJ1-4|TRBV9
TGTGCCAGCAGTACCCCGGGGGAACTGTTTTTT
CASSTPGELFF
>.|.|TRBJ1-4|TRBV4-1
TGCGCCAGCAGCCAAGATGGGCTCAATTATGAAAAACTGTTTTTT
CASSQDGLNYEKLFF
>.|.|TRBJ1-4|TRBV6-5
TGTGCCAGCAGCCCGGGGGGTCGGGAAAAACTGTTTTTT
CASSPGGREKLFF
>TRBD1|few|TRBJ2-7|TRBV30
TGTGCCTGGAAGGCCCGGGACAGGGACAACGAGCAGTACTTC
CAWKARDRDNEQYF
>.|few|TRBJ2-7|TRBV27
TGTGCCAGCAGTTTCATGGGGCTGGAATACGAGCAGTACTTC
CASSFMGLEYEQYF
>.|.|TRBJ1-2|TRBV28
TGTGCCAGCACCAACCCCGACAGATATGGCTACACCTTC
CASTNPDRYGYTF
>TRBD2|few|TRBJ2-6|TRBV19
TGTGCCAGTAGTACCCCGATAGAGGGAGGGACCAACGTCCTGACTTTC
CASSTPIEGGTNVLTF
>TRBD1|few|TRBJ1-2|TRBV4-1
TGCGCCAGCAGCCAACCACCGGGACAGGACCATGGCTACACCTTC
CASSQPPGQDHGYTF
>.|.|TRBJ2-7|TRBV18
TGTGCCAGCTCACCAGGCAGGAATTTGTACGAGCAGTACTTC
CASSPGRNLYEQYF
>.|.|TRBJ1-4|TRBV5-1
TGCGCCAGCAGCCTCCGGGACACACTGAAGGAAAAACTGTTTTTT
CASSLRDTLKEKLFF
>.|many|TRBJ1-4|TRBV7-2
TGTGCCAGCAGCTTAAGCGGGAAACTGTTTTTT
CASSLSGKLFF
>TRBD1|many|TRBJ1-6|TRBV28
TGTGCCAGCAGCCCTGGGACAGGGACCGGTGCCTCACCCCTCCACTTT
CASSPGTGTGASPLHF
>.|.|TRBJ1-1|TRBV18
TGTGCCAGCTCACCTACGGTAACCCTGAGGGCGAACACTGAAGCTTTCTTT
CASSPTVTLRANTEAFF
>TRBD1|.|TRBJ1-2|TRBV7-3
TGTGCCAGCGGCAGAGGGGACAGGGGGGAGGGCTACACCTTC
CASGRGDRGEGYTF
>.|.|TRBJ2-2|TRBV7-2
TGTGCCAGCAGCTTAGATAAGAACACCGGGGAGCTGTTTTTT
CASSLDKNTGELFF
>TRBD1|.|TRBJ1-1|TRBV19
TGTGCCAGTAGTCACAGGGGGCGAACTGAAGCTTTCTTT
CASSHRGRTEAFF
>TRBD1|few|TRBJ1-2|TRBV29-1
TGCAGCGGGACGACAGGGGCCTATGGCTACACCTTC
CSGTTGAYGYTF
>TRBD1|.|TRBJ2-7|TRBV4-3
TGCGCCAGCAGCCAAGACGGACAGGGTAGAATTCAGTACTTC
CASSQDGQGRIQYF
>TRBD1|many|TRBJ1-1|TRBV7-9
TGTGCCAGCAGCTTAAAGGCAGGGGGATCCGAAGCTTTCTTT
CASSLKAGGSEAFF
>TRBD1|few|TRBJ2-7|TRBV2
TGTGCCAGCAGACAGGGGAAAGGGAACTACGAGCAGTACTTC
CASRQGKGNYEQYF
>.|.|TRBJ2-6|TRBV6-1
TGTGCCAGCAGTGAACTCGGGACAAGATCCCCTGGGGCCAACGTCCTGACTTTC
CASSELGTRSPGANVLTF
>.|few|TRBJ2-3|TRBV7-2
TGTGCCAGCAGCTCGTACAGAGAAATTAGCACAGATACGCAGTATTTT
CASSSYREISTDTQYF
>.|.|TRBJ2-7|TRBV6-5
TGTGCCAGCAGTTCCGAAGGGGCTAGCTCCTACGAGCAGTACTTC
CASSSEGASSYEQYF
>.|.|TRBJ1-4|TRBV6-5
TGTGCCAGCAGTTACAATAGTGGTGAAAAACTGTTTTTT
CASSYNSGEKLFF
>TRBD1|.|TRBJ2-7|TRBV6-6
TGTGCCAGCAGTTCGCATTGGACAGGGGGTAATTACGAGCAGTACTTC
CASSSHWTGGNYEQYF
>TRBD1|few|TRBJ1-2|TRBV6-4
TGTGCCAGCAGTGACTCTGGGGCCACAGGGGCCCGTGGTGGCTACACCTTC
CASSDSGATGARGGYTF
>TRBD1|.|TRBJ1-5|TRBV2
TGTGCCAGCAGGGGGACAGGCACATATCAGCCCCAGCATTTT
CASRGTGTYQPQHF
>.|.|TRBJ2-7|TRBV6-5
TGTGCCAGCAGTTACTCGGGCGATTCCTACGAGCAGTACTTC
CASSYSGDSYEQYF
>TRBD2|.|TRBJ2-1|TRBV7-6
TGTGCCAGCAGCTTAGGGGGCAGACTCCTAGCGGGGGGGCCCCTTATCAATGAGCAGTTCTTC
CASSLGGRLLAGGPLINEQFF
>TRBD2|few|TRBJ2-3|TRBV7-2
TGTGCCAGCAGCTTAGTAGCGGGCCTTAGCGCAGATACGCAGTATTTT
CASSLVAGLSADTQYF
>.|.|TRBJ2-7|TRBV30
TGTGCCTGGGCCCCCGGAGAGCGCTACGAGCAGTACTTC
CAWAPGERYEQYF
>.|few|TRBJ1-2|TRBV6-5
TGTGCCAGCAGTTACCGCGGGGCCCAAAGAGTCTACACCTTC
CASSYRGAQRVYTF
>TRBD2|few|TRBJ2-3|TRBV4-3
TGCGCCAGCAGAAGGGGGCTAGCGGGGGGGCCGACAGATACGCAGTATTTT
CASRRGLAGGPTDTQYF
>.|.|TRBJ1-6|TRBV30
TGTGCCTGGAATCCGCAGGGTGGTTCACCCCTCCACTTT
CAWNPQGGSPLHF
>.|.|TRBJ2-7|TRBV5-1
TGCGCCAGCAGCTTGCAGGGATACGAGCAGTACTTC
CASSLQGYEQYF
>.|few|TRBJ2-7|TRBV5-1
TGCGCCAGCAGCTTGGTCGGCCGGATCCAGGCCGAGCAGTACTTC
CASSLVGRIQAEQYF
>TRBD1|.|TRBJ2-1|TRBV5-4
TGTGCCAGCAGCTTGGCCGGGACAGGGGGCAATGAGCAGTTCTTC
CASSLAGTGGNEQFF
>TRBD1|few|TRBJ1-2|TRBV6-6
TGTGCCAGCAGTTACGCCCTCGGGACAGGGGATGGCTACACCTTC
CASSYALGTGDGYTF
>TRBD1|.|TRBJ2-7|TRBV6-6
TGTGCCAGCAGTCAAGGACAGGTCTACGAGCAGTACTTC
CASSQGQVYEQYF
>TRBD1|.|TRBJ1-2|TRBV30
TGTGCCTGGAGCCAAGAGGGGGCTTATGGCTACACCTTC
CAWSQEGAYGYTF
>TRBD2|.|TRBJ2-2|TRBV7-9
TGTGCCAGCAGCTTTGCGGCGGGGGGTTACACCGGGGAGCTGTTTTTT
CASSFAAGGYTGELFF
>.|.|TRBJ2-1|TRBV15
TGTGCCACCAGCAGAGATCTACTAGCCAATGAGCAGTTCTTC
CATSRDLLANEQFF
>.|few|TRBJ1-2|TRBV6-6
TGTGCCAGCAGATTCGACGGAGGAGGGGATGGCTACACCTTC
CASRFDGGGDGYTF
>.|many|TRBJ1-2|TRBV7-2
TGTGCCAGCAGCTCCCAGGCCCAGGGAGGCTATGGCTACACCTTC
CASSSQAQGGYGYTF
>TRBD1|few|TRBJ2-7|TRBV7-9
TGTGCCAGCAGTTTTCGGGACAGGGGCTCCTACGAGCAGTACTTC
CASSFRDRGSYEQYF
>.|.|TRBJ2-5|TRBV6-1
TGTGCCAGCAGTGAAATAGGGACACAAGAGACCCAGTACTTC
CASSEIGTQETQYF
>TRBD2|few|TRBJ2-5|TRBV7-9
TGTGCCAGCAGCTTCGGACTAGCGGGGGTGGGGGGAGAGACCCAGTACTTC
CASSFGLAGVGGETQYF
>.|few|TRBJ1-2|TRBV6-5
TGTGCCAGCAGAAAAGGGGAAACCTTCTATGGCTACACCTTC
CASRKGETFYGYTF
>.|.|TRBJ2-3|TRBV7-2
TGTGCCAGCAGCCCGTCCACAGATACGCAGTATTTT
CASSPSTDTQYF
>.|.|TRBJ2-5|TRBV9
TGTGCCAGCAGCGTCTTGGGGGGAAGGGAAGAGACCCAGTACTTC
CASSVLGGREETQYF